This T cell receptor beta chain appears in the sequencing data of a study of cytomegalovirus exposure and HLA in healthy donors. Findings and limits, study-wide: Later analysis showed TCR association rates varying by HLA locus, highest for DRB1 and lowest for HLA-C.

PCR amplification relied on 60 Vbeta primers (plus 13 Jbeta primers). Only in-frame clones appear in the TCRdb table, and some are missing; sequencing was by immunoSEQ multiplex PCR. The sample carries some 97,000 clones, roughly four fifths recorded once. This clone was counted a few times. What it binds is unknown. The TCR comes from a male donor in good health and CMV-seropositive. Material: PBMCs.

Written as DNA, the CDR3 is TGCGCCAGCAGCTCCGCAGGGTGGAAGGGCACTGAAGCTTTCTTT. This translates into CASSSAGWKGTEAFF. The chain links TRBV5-1 to TRBJ1-1; possible D gene TRBD1, 5 bases. CDR3 length equals 15 residues. V was pared by 3 bases and J by 4 bases, with 16 bases between. The V gene's germline CDR1 is SGHRS and CDR2 YFSETQ.